Listed here are 8 T cell receptor beta chains from one sample, sequenced in a study of blood T cell repertoires in COVID-19. Generated by immunoSEQ multiplex PCR, the TCRdb table keeps only in-frame clones and is missing some. The data show 90,000 to 120,000 clones, 75% to 90% seen once. The sample taken for sequencing was peripheral blood. The receptors come from a woman of 80 years or more with acute or convalescent COVID-19.

The rearrangement links TRBV28 to TRBJ2-2; TRBD2 is a possible D gene (6 bases). The length of the CDR3 is 12 residues. V lost 7 bases and J 7 bases, leaving 10 bases between the germline ends. Germline lookup yields CDR1 MDHEN and CDR2 SYDVKM. As DNA, the CDR3 is TGTGCCAGCACCCCGGGGGTCGGGGAGCTGTTTTTT. Its translation is CASTPGVGELFF.

This sequence joins TRBV12-3 or TRBV12-4 and TRBJ2-7; possibly TRBD1 for D (5 bases). There are 12 residues in the CDR3. Trimming cost V 6 bases and J 2 bases, with 8 bases left between them. The CDR3 region is CASRQGTYEQYF. The CDR3 nucleotides are TGTGCCAGCAGGCAGGGAACCTACGAGCAGTACTTC.

The chain joins TRBV27 to TRBJ1-6, with 7 bases fitting TRBD1. Germline V CDR1 and CDR2: MNHEY, SMNVEV (reference sequence). The CDR3 is 15 amino acids. J gave up 9 bases and V 6 bases, and 11 bases lay outside the gene matches. CDR3 residues: CASRADRVKSSPLHF. In DNA, the CDR3 is TGTGCCAGCAGAGCCGACAGGGTGAAAAGTTCACCCCTCCACTTT.

The chain joins TRBV6-1 to TRBJ1-6; 11 positions agree with TRBD1. Germline CDR1 is MNHNS and CDR2 is SASEGT. V shed 3 bases, J shed 10 bases, and the junction held 11 bases outside the gene matches. The CDR3 is 17 residues long. The CDR3 coding sequence is TGTGCCAGCAGTGACCAAAGGACAGGGGGCGCGCGGTCACCCCTCCACTTT. Protein: CASSDQRTGGARSPLHF.

In this sample, this clone turned up a few times. J is TRBJ1-2 and V is TRBV7-2; D possibly corresponds to TRBD1 (5 bases). Germline-derived CDR1 and CDR2 are SGHTA and FQGNSA. The CDR3 contains 13 residues. Trimming took off 5 bases at V and 2 bases at J, with 9 bases between the two ends. The CDR3 loop is CASSTQENYGYTF. In DNA form, the CDR3 reads TGTGCCAGCAGCACACAGGAAAACTATGGCTACACCTTC.

This rearrangement joins TRBV19 to TRBJ2-6; 7 bases map to TRBD2. Germline-derived CDR1 and CDR2 are LNHDA and SQIVND (reference sequence). J gave up 4 bases and V 10 bases, and 7 bases lay outside the gene matches. This CDR3 contains 14 residues. CDR3 coding DNA: TGTGCCACTAAGGGAGGGGCCGGGGCCAACGTCCTGACTTTC. Translation: CATKGGAGANVLTF.

V is TRBV28 and J is TRBJ1-5, with 10 bases that match TRBD1. This CDR3 region has 15 residues. Germline CDR1 MDHEN, CDR2 SYDVKM. V lost 10 bases and J lost 5; bases outside the gene matches: 11. CDR3 region: CATGQGVLRYQPQHF. The CDR3 DNA is TGTGCCACCGGACAGGGGGTTTTACGGTATCAGCCCCAGCATTTT.

The table lists this clone with a count of one. The V and J genes are TRBV28 and TRBJ1-1; 7 positions match TRBD1. V gave up 3 bases and J gave up 1 base; unmatched junction bases: 8. Germline assignment: CDR1 MDHEN and CDR2 SYDVKM. The CDR3 covers 16 residues. The CDR3, as DNA: TGTGCCAGCAGTTTGTCAGCAGGGGGGACGAACACTGAAGCTTTCTTT. This sequence encodes CASSLSAGGTNTEAFF.